These 23 T cell receptor beta chains share one sample of origin, sequenced in a study of CD8+ T cells in alopecia areata. Sequencing relied on a cDNA template that was reverse transcribed from extracted RNA. Method: immunoSEQ multiplex PCR; TCRdb's copy keeps in-frame clones and lacks some. The profile shows roughly 250,000 clones, around 67% of them singletons. Sequences were derived from CD4+ T cells sorted from blood, sampled at week 0. The receptor set was obtained from a human donor with alopecia areata.

The rearrangement uses TRBV7-8 and TRBJ1-1; D not resolved. V lost 0 bases, J lost 5 bases, and 10 bases lay in between. The CDR3 length is 14 residues. From germline, CDR1 is SGHVS and CDR2 FQNEAQ. This CDR3 is CASSLAVQGTEAFF. As DNA, the CDR3 is TGTGCCAGCAGCTTAGCGGTACAAGGAACTGAAGCTTTCTTT.

This chain joins TRBV25-1 and TRBJ1-4; maybe TRBD1 (5 bases). V lost 4 bases, J lost 15 bases, and 12 bases lay in between. This CDR3 region has 11 residues. The germline V gene encodes CDR1 MGHDK and CDR2 SYGVNS. The CDR3 DNA is TGTGCCAGCAGTGTCCGGGACGCGTTGTTTTTT. Translating gives CASSVRDALFF.

CDR3 in amino acids: CASSPTGLQETQYF. The DNA of the CDR3 is TGTGCCAGCAGTCCGACCGGACTACAAGAGACCCAGTACTTC. The chain couples TRBV6-6 to TRBJ2-5, with D maybe TRBD2 (6 bases). Per germline, CDR1 MNHNY and CDR2 SVGAGI (reference sequence). The V gene lost 5 bases and the J gene lost 2 bases, with 12 bases spanning the gap. There are 14 residues in the CDR3.

The chain employs TRBV29-1 and TRBJ2-7; D might be TRBD1 (6 bases). The germline V and J ends were trimmed by 4 bases and 7 bases, with 14 bases remaining between them. Germline CDR1 SQVTM, CDR2 ANQGSEA. CDR3 length equals 12 residues. CDR3 region: CSVVSQGEEQYF. Here the CDR3 DNA reads TGCAGCGTTGTGTCACAGGGAGAAGAGCAGTACTTC.

The gene calls are TRBV5-6 and TRBJ1-5; D perhaps matches TRBD1 (5 bases). This CDR3 has 13 amino acids. V was cut by 4 bases and J by 5 bases, with 10 bases left in between. Germline V lookup: CDR1 SGHDT, CDR2 YYEEEE. The CDR3 region is CASSQGLDQPQHF. CDR3 in DNA: TGTGCCAGCAGCCAGGGCCTCGATCAGCCCCAGCATTTT.

The table lists this clone with a few counts. The chain couples TRBV7-2 to TRBJ1-3; tentatively, D is TRBD1 (6 bases). The CDR3 runs to 15 residues. Germline CDR1 is SGHTA and CDR2 is FQGNSA. V lost 5 bases and J 0 bases, leaving 11 bases between the germline ends. CDR3 sequence reads: CASSDSTGSGNTIYF. In DNA form, the CDR3 reads TGTGCCAGCAGCGATTCGACAGGCTCTGGAAACACCATATATTTT.

V is TRBV27 and J is TRBJ2-7, with 9 bases identical to TRBD1. Germline V CDR1 and CDR2: MNHEY, SMNVEV (reference sequence). Trimming cost V 6 bases and J 1 base; bases outside gene matches: 10. The CDR3 is made up of 16 amino acids. The CDR3, as DNA: TGTGCCAGCAGAGAACAGGGGGCAGTAGGATCCTACGAGCAGTACTTC. As protein: CASREQGAVGSYEQYF.

The chain recombines TRBV6-5 with TRBJ2-7; no clear D. V was pared by 6 bases and J by 5 bases, with 14 bases between. Per germline, CDR1 MNHEY and CDR2 SVGAGI. This CDR3 comprises 13 residues. CDR3 sequence: CASRYDQSHEQYF. As DNA, the CDR3 is TGTGCCAGCAGGTATGATCAGTCCCACGAGCAGTACTTC.

The chain employs TRBV25-1 and TRBJ1-2, with TRBD1 as a possible D gene (5 bases). Trimming shortened V by 6 bases and J by 3 bases, and 14 bases separated the two germline ends. The V gene's germline CDR1 is MGHDK and CDR2 SYGVNS. The CDR3 has 14 residues. DNA of the CDR3: TGTGCCAGCAGCTCGAGGGGACGGGACTATGGCTACACCTTC. It specifies CASSSRGRDYGYTF.

Only one count was recorded for this clone. V gene TRBV7-2 combines with J gene TRBJ2-2, with 9 bases identical to TRBD1. With V trimmed by 5 bases and J by 7 bases, 5 bases remained unmatched. This CDR3 is built from 14 residues. The germline V gene has CDR1 SGHTA and CDR2 FQGNSA. CDR3 amino acids: CASSIRQGDGELFF. DNA of the CDR3: TGTGCCAGCAGCATCCGACAGGGGGACGGGGAGCTGTTTTTT.

The chain couples TRBV29-1 to TRBJ2-5, with D perhaps TRBD1 or TRBD2 (5 bases each). Per the germline V gene, CDR1 is SQVTM and CDR2 is ANQGSEA. The CDR3 is 12 amino acids. The germline V and J ends were trimmed by 7 bases and 1 base, with 10 bases remaining between them. CDR3 bases: TGCAGCGCAAGGGGACGCCAAGAGACCCAGTACTTC. It specifies CSARGRQETQYF.

This clone has just one count. DNA of the CDR3: TGCAGCGTTACCGTTCGGGGGAAGGGGAGCTACGGCTACACCTTC. This codes for CSVTVRGKGSYGYTF. This chain uses TRBV29-1 with TRBJ1-2; D is perhaps TRBD1 (5 bases). Germline V gene sequence: CDR1 SQVTM, CDR2 ANQGSEA. The CDR3 has 15 residues. The V and J ends lost 5 bases and 8 bases respectively, with 24 bases between them.

With regard to this clone: Other nucleotide sequences in the sample specify the same CDR3. The chain couples TRBV30 to TRBJ1-1; D is undetermined. Trimming shortened V by 1 base and J by 0 bases, and 3 bases separated the two germline ends. Germline V gene data show CDR1 as GTSNPN and CDR2 as SVGIG (reference sequence). The CDR3 contains 12 residues. CDR3 coding DNA: TGTGCCTGGAGTGGTGTGAACACTGAAGCTTTCTTT. Amino acids: CAWSGVNTEAFF.

The J gene is TRBJ2-7, the V gene TRBV30, with D possibly TRBD1 on 6 matching bases. V was clipped by 5 bases and J by 2 bases, with 13 bases between them. This CDR3 region has 13 residues. Germline loops: CDR1 GTSNPN, CDR2 SVGIG (reference sequence). The CDR3 spells CAWGQPPPYEQYF. CDR3 nucleotides: TGTGCCTGGGGACAGCCTCCCCCCTACGAGCAGTACTTC. Combining the CDR3 with reference TRBV30 and TRBJ2-7 gives the whole variable domain SQTIHQWPATLVQPVGSPLSLECTVEGTSNPNLYWYRQAAGRGLQLLFYSVGIGQISSEVPQNLSASRPQDRQFILSSKKLLLSDSGFYLCAWGQPPPYEQYFGPGTRLTVT.

The V gene is TRBV7-2, the J gene TRBJ1-4; D is uncertain. There are 15 residues in the CDR3. Germline assignment: CDR1 SGHTA and CDR2 FQGNSA. V dropped 5 bases and J dropped 7 bases, with 17 bases sitting between them. CDR3: CASSPVDVGIEKLFF. CDR3 coding DNA: TGTGCCAGCAGCCCTGTGGATGTAGGGATTGAAAAACTGTTTTTT.

In this sample, this clone turned up a few times. The gene calls are TRBV29-1 and TRBJ2-7; perhaps D is TRBD1 or TRBD2 (6 bases each). Per germline, CDR1 SQVTM and CDR2 ANQGSEA. CDR3 size: 12 residues. V shed 4 bases and J shed 2 bases, with 9 bases lying between them. CDR3 residues: CSVVGGPYEQYF. In DNA, the CDR3 is TGCAGCGTTGTCGGGGGCCCCTACGAGCAGTACTTC.

The V gene is TRBV6-5, the J gene TRBJ1-4; D gene uncertain. Trimming took off 6 bases at V and 3 bases at J, with 8 bases between the two ends. This CDR3 is built from 13 residues. Germline V gene sequence: CDR1 MNHEY, CDR2 SVGAGI. The CDR3 DNA reads as TGTGCCAGCAGAATACTTGCTAATGAAAAACTGTTTTTT. It specifies CASRILANEKLFF.

This chain joins TRBV5-6 and TRBJ2-7; D could derive from TRBD1 or TRBD2 (5 bases each). V was clipped by 4 bases and J by 0 bases, with 14 bases between them. The germline gives CDR1 SGHDT, CDR2 YYEEEE. The CDR3 runs to 15 residues. The CDR3 sequence is CASSQTERNSYEQYF. The CDR3 DNA reads as TGTGCCAGCAGCCAGACAGAGCGGAACTCCTACGAGCAGTACTTC.

The chain has TRBV11-2 and TRBJ2-2, with D unclear. V shed 0 bases and J shed 6 bases, with 8 bases lying between them. Per germline, CDR1 SGHAT and CDR2 FQNNGV. The CDR3 runs 14 residues. The chain's CDR3 is CASSLDGTAGELFF. CDR3 DNA: TGTGCCAGCAGCTTAGATGGCACGGCCGGGGAGCTGTTTTTT.

The chain recombines TRBV6-5 with TRBJ2-3; D perhaps matches TRBD1 (5 bases). Germline CDR1 and CDR2: MNHEY and SVGAGI. Trimming shortened V by 5 bases and J by 1 base, and 13 bases separated the two germline ends. The CDR3 has 15 amino acids. The CDR3 nucleotides read TGTGCCAGCAGTACCCTGGGGCAACGCACAGATACGCAGTATTTT. Encoded protein: CASSTLGQRTDTQYF.

This chain connects TRBV2 to TRBJ1-6; no reliable D call. The CDR3 covers 11 residues. V lost 8 bases and J 8 bases, leaving 7 bases between the germline ends. Germline V CDR1 and CDR2: SNHLY, FYNNEI. This CDR3 is CASSSHSPLHF. Here the CDR3 DNA reads TGTGCCAGCTCGTCTCATTCACCCCTCCACTTT.

The chain combines TRBV4-3 with TRBJ1-1; D call uncertain. Per germline, CDR1 LGHNA and CDR2 YSLEER. The CDR3 covers 15 residues. V was pared by 1 base and J by 1 base, with 10 bases between. CDR3 DNA sequence: TGCGCCAGCAGCCAAGGCGGGTTGACGAACACTGAAGCTTTCTTT. This encodes CASSQGGLTNTEAFF.

The gene calls are TRBV4-2 and TRBJ2-2; D gene ambiguous. Germline V gene lookup returns CDR1 LGHNA and CDR2 YNFKEQ. This CDR3 region has 17 residues. Trimming removed 4 bases at V and 0 bases at J, with 15 bases between. DNA for the CDR3: TGTGCCAGCAGCCGCCTACAAGGTCCCGCGAACACCGGGGAGCTGTTTTTT. Amino acid sequence: CASSRLQGPANTGELFF.